The clone carrying this T cell receptor (beta chain) has ten or more counts. Its specificity is unknown. Samples came from axillary lymph nodes draining the breast cancer. The CDR3 covers 11 residues. Trimming removed 5 bases from V and 7 bases from J, with 8 bases in between. This entry belongs to a study of breast tumors, draining lymph nodes, adjacent tissues. Study outcomes and limitations: Compared with lymph nodes, tumors were less diverse; compared with nontumor tissue, more. That most tumor T cells come from lymph nodes remained unproven.

TCRdb redid the calling of the multiplex PCR reads with MiXCR, one entry per CDR3 protein. The sample lists approximately 100,000 distinct CDR3 sequences, about 31% occurring once. The chain employs TRBV12-3 or TRBV12-4 and TRBJ2-5, with no clear D. The source of this sequence is a female donor with breast cancer. Some clones in this sample may be carry-over from other donors' samples. The sample was axillary lymph node tissue. CDR3 protein: CASSRSRTQYF. The DNA of the CDR3 is TGTGCCAGCAGTCGGTCGCGGACCCAGTACTTC.